The 21 T cell receptor beta chains below all came from one sample that was sequenced in a study of shared clonotypes between healthy human individuals (dated by TCRdb to 2018 to 2021). Libraries were built with the immunoSEQ multiplex PCR assay. In TCRdb, the immuneACCESS table is reduced to in-frame sequences with V and J assigned. These tables do not hold every clone; where another copy was compared, an unresolved V gene accounts for under half, and the others remain unexplained. This sample comprises under 600,000 clones, 70% to 80% of them detected only once. The leading ten clones occupy around 11% of the sample. Sequencing input: PBMCs. The origin of the receptors is a woman between 40 and 50 years old in good health. Some clones in this sample may be carry-over from other donors' samples.

This rearrangement joins TRBV9 to TRBJ2-1; D gene uncertain. The CDR3 is 14 amino acids. V was trimmed by 0 bases and J by 3 bases, leaving 7 bases between them. Germline V CDR1 and CDR2: SGDLS, YYNGEE. The CDR3 sequence: CASSVGGIYNEQFF. The CDR3 DNA reads TGTGCCAGCAGCGTAGGCGGAATCTACAATGAGCAGTTCTTC.

To note about this clone: A single base separates this from a much larger clone, so it may be a read error. The sample contains more than one DNA sequence encoding this CDR3. V gene TRBV11-2 combines with J gene TRBJ2-3; 9 positions match TRBD2. The junction had 7 bases not matched to a gene; V was cut back by 4 bases and J by 5 bases. The CDR3 is 15 residues long. Germline V gives CDR1 SGHAT, CDR2 FQNNGV. Written as DNA, the CDR3 is TGTGCCAGCAGCTCCCTGGCGGGAGGGATAGATACGCAGTATTTT. Its translation is CASSSLAGGIDTQYF.

This chain joins TRBV18 and TRBJ2-7; no reliable D call. V was cut by 2 bases and J by 5 bases, with 7 bases left in between. The CDR3 runs 12 residues. The V gene's germline CDR1 is KGHSH and CDR2 LQKENI. CDR3 DNA sequence: TGTGCCAGCTCACCAAACGACCACGAGCAGTACTTC. This gives the protein CASSPNDHEQYF.

This sequence joins TRBV10-3 and TRBJ2-7; 8 bases map to TRBD2. The V gene's germline CDR1 is ENHRY and CDR2 SYGVKD. Trimming at V came to 2 bases and at J to 4 bases, leaving 10 bases not matched to a gene. The CDR3 runs to 16 residues. The CDR3: CAISEVGLAGGYEQYF. The CDR3 DNA reads as TGTGCCATCAGTGAGGTTGGGCTAGCGGGCGGTTACGAGCAGTACTTC.

Of note for this clone: This CDR3 is also generated by other DNA sequences in the sample. This sequence joins TRBV28 and TRBJ2-7, with D possibly matching TRBD2 (5 bases). The CDR3 is 12 residues long. V was pared by 4 bases and J by 3 bases, with 7 bases between. CDR1 and CDR2 from the germline V gene are MDHEN and SYDVKM. The CDR3 sequence: CASSSGVYEQYF. In nucleotides, the CDR3 is TGTGCCAGCAGTTCCGGGGTCTACGAGCAGTACTTC.

V is TRBV11-2 and J is TRBJ2-1, with 9 bases that match TRBD2. The J segment lost 4 bases and the V segment lost 4 bases, leaving 8 bases of the junction unmatched. CDR3 length: 16 amino acids. The germline V gene has CDR1 SGHAT and CDR2 FQNNGV. The CDR3 nucleotides are TGTGCCAGCAGCTCCAATAGCGGGAGCGTATACAATGAGCAGTTCTTC. Amino acids: CASSSNSGSVYNEQFF.

This clone was seen at least ten times. The CDR3, as DNA: TGTGCCAGCAGTGAACCAGACGGGAACACTGAAGCTTTCTTT. Its translation: CASSEPDGNTEAFF. V gene TRBV6-1 combines with J gene TRBJ1-1; D gene ambiguous. This CDR3 has 14 residues. CDR1 MNHNS and CDR2 SASEGT come from the germline V gene. Between the trimmed V and J ends, which lost 2 bases and 1 base, there was a span of 8 bases.

The CDR3 DNA reads TGTGCCAGCACCGAGGACAGGGACTACAATGAGCAGTTCTTC. Translated, it gives CASTEDRDYNEQFF. This chain connects TRBV6-1 to TRBJ2-1, with 8 positions matching TRBD1. Germline V CDR1 and CDR2: MNHNS, SASEGT. The CDR3 consists of 14 residues. Trimming removed 7 bases from V and 3 bases from J; junction bases left unmatched: 5.

This clone was recorded a few times. V is TRBV9 and J is TRBJ2-5; 8 nucleotides match TRBD1. The V gene end was trimmed by 0 bases and the J gene end by 4 bases; junction bases not matched to a gene: 5. CDR3 length: 15 amino acids. Germline-derived CDR1 and CDR2 are SGDLS and YYNGEE. This chain's CDR3 is CASSVDGQGPETQYF. The CDR3 DNA follows: TGTGCCAGCAGCGTAGACGGACAGGGTCCAGAGACCCAGTACTTC. Full variable domain (missing parts from reference TRBV9 and TRBJ2-5): DSGVTQTPKHLITATGQRVTLRCSPRSGDLSVYWYQQSLDQGLQFLIQYYNGEERAKGNILERFSAQQFPDLHSELNLSSLELGDSALYFCASSVDGQGPETQYFGPGTRLLVL.

The chain combines TRBV19 with TRBJ2-6, with D possibly TRBD1 on 8 matching bases. Germline V lookup: CDR1 LNHDA, CDR2 SQIVND (reference sequence). V lost 5 bases, J lost 1 base, and 18 bases lay in between. This CDR3 spans 18 amino acids. The CDR3 nucleotides are TGTGCCAGTAGTCCTCAAACAGGGGGGGCATCTGGGGCCAACGTCCTGACTTTC. This sequence encodes CASSPQTGGASGANVLTF.

The chain has TRBV6-1 and TRBJ2-7, with 8 bases aligning to TRBD1. The ends lost 8 bases at V and 4 bases at J; junction bases unmatched: 4. CDR3 size: 12 residues. The germline V gene has CDR1 MNHNS and CDR2 SASEGT. The CDR3 loop is CASRDRTYEQYF. CDR3 sequence (DNA): TGTGCCAGCCGGGACAGGACTTACGAGCAGTACTTC.

In nucleotides, the CDR3 is TGCGCCAGCAGCCAAGATTGGAACGGCAACTATGGCTACACCTTC. Its protein product is CASSQDWNGNYGYTF. The chain couples TRBV4-3 to TRBJ1-2; no clear D gene. This CDR3 is built from 15 residues. Trimming pared 0 bases from V and 2 bases from J, leaving 10 bases between. Germline lookup yields CDR1 LGHNA and CDR2 YSLEER.

The gene calls are TRBV6-1 and TRBJ1-2; 7 nucleotides agree with TRBD1. The CDR3 totals 15 residues. The V segment lost 4 bases and the J segment 3 bases; nucleotides outside the gene matches: 8. Germline CDR1 and CDR2: MNHNS and SASEGT. The CDR3 loop reads CASSVRGGQYYGYTF. The CDR3 DNA follows: TGTGCCAGCAGTGTTAGAGGGGGCCAATACTATGGCTACACCTTC.

This clone occurred a few times. The CDR3 nucleotides are TGTGCCAGCAGTTTCGGGGGGCGCGTCACCGGGGAGCTGTTTTTT. This encodes CASSFGGRVTGELFF. The V call is TRBV6-5, the J call TRBJ2-2, with D perhaps TRBD2 (7 bases). CDR1 MNHEY and CDR2 SVGAGI come from the germline V gene. The CDR3 has 15 amino acids. Trimming took 4 bases from V and 4 from J, leaving 13 bases between them.

This clone was picked up one time. The sample holds other DNA sequences that translate to the same CDR3. The J gene is TRBJ1-5, the V gene TRBV7-2; 7 bases map to TRBD1. The CDR3 runs to 14 residues. J gave up 2 bases and V 4 bases, and 2 bases lay outside the gene matches. Germline V CDR1 and CDR2: SGHTA, FQGNSA. The CDR3 loop is CASSSTGGNQPQHF. CDR3 DNA sequence: TGTGCCAGCAGCTCCACAGGGGGCAATCAGCCCCAGCATTTT.

This clone was counted only a few times. This sequence joins TRBV28 and TRBJ1-5; no clear D. This CDR3 comprises 14 residues. Trimming pared 8 bases from V and 0 bases from J, leaving 11 bases between. The germline CDR1 and CDR2 sequences are MDHEN and SYDVKM. The CDR3 DNA reads as TGTGCCAGCCGTCGCCAGAATAGCAATCAGCCCCAGCATTTT. Translating it yields CASRRQNSNQPQHF. Full variable domain (outside the CDR3, taken from reference TRBV28 and TRBJ1-5): DVKVTQSSRYLVKRTGEKVFLECVQDMDHENMFWYRQDPGLGLRLIYFSYDVKMKEKGDIPEGYSVSREKKERFSLILESASTNQTSMYLCASRRQNSNQPQHFGDGTRLSIL.

This clone was counted between two and nine times. The chain is built from TRBV2 and TRBJ2-1, with D possibly TRBD2 on 6 matching bases. This CDR3 region has 14 residues. The germline gives CDR1 SNHLY, CDR2 FYNNEI. The V end lost 6 bases, the J end lost 3 bases, and 12 bases lay between the germline ends. The CDR3 protein is CASRELSGYNEQFF. CDR3 nucleotides: TGTGCCAGCAGGGAACTTAGCGGCTACAATGAGCAGTTCTTC.

The chain is built from TRBV10-3 and TRBJ2-3; either TRBD1 or TRBD2 may supply D (5 bases each). Germline V CDR1 and CDR2: ENHRY, SYGVKD. The CDR3 spans 15 residues. Trimming shortened V by 0 bases and J by 6 bases, and 13 bases separated the two germline ends. The DNA of the CDR3 is TGTGCCATCAGTGAGTCGACCGAGGGGCTGGATACGCAGTATTTT. It specifies CAISESTEGLDTQYF.

The chain couples TRBV18 to TRBJ2-3; 14 positions match TRBD2. The CDR3 is made up of 16 amino acids. V lost 5 bases, J lost 4 bases, and 5 bases stayed unmatched. Germline CDR1 reads KGHSH; CDR2 reads LQKENI. The CDR3 sequence is CASSLGLAGGPDTQYF. In DNA, the CDR3 is TGTGCCAGCTCATTAGGACTAGCGGGAGGACCAGATACGCAGTATTTT.

This clone was picked up many times. The V gene is TRBV29-1, the J gene TRBJ2-4; a weak D match, TRBD2 (5 bases). Germline values: CDR1 SQVTM, CDR2 ANQGSEA. The CDR3 runs to 15 residues. Trimming removed 0 bases at V and 4 bases at J, with 13 bases between. DNA of the CDR3: TGCAGCGTTGAAGATGAGGGTAGGGTAAAAAACATTCAGTACTTC. Its protein product is CSVEDEGRVKNIQYF.

About this clone: Other nucleotide sequences from this sample produce the same CDR3. This rearrangement joins TRBV28 to TRBJ2-2; D call uncertain. In germline, CDR1 is MDHEN, CDR2 SYDVKM. The CDR3 sequence is 14 residues long. Trimming took 2 bases from V and 3 from J, leaving 7 bases between them. Here the CDR3 reads CASSLEGYTGELFF. As DNA, the CDR3 is TGTGCCAGCAGTTTAGAAGGGTACACCGGGGAGCTGTTTTTT.